This entry lists 6 T cell receptor beta chains sequenced from one sample in a study of T cell repertoires in cytomegalovirus infection. One entry per CDR3 protein results from TCRdb running MiXCR on the reads. The sample holds 97,000 or so distinct CDR3 sequences, approximately 16% seen once. Sequenced: PBMCs. These TCRs come from a human donor in good health (CMV status not recorded). Some clones in this sample may be carry-over from other donors' samples.

V gene TRBV5-1 combines with J gene TRBJ1-1; D uncertain. Germline V gene data show CDR1 as SGHRS and CDR2 as YFSETQ. Between the trimmed V and J ends, which lost 0 bases and 6 bases, there was a span of 9 bases. The CDR3 is 13 amino acids. CDR3 sequence reads: CASSLVIGAEAFF. CDR3 sequence (DNA): TGCGCCAGCAGCTTGGTAATCGGGGCTGAAGCTTTCTTT.

The V and J genes are TRBV6-2 or TRBV6-3 and TRBJ2-1, with 10 bases aligning to TRBD2. Germline values: CDR1 MNHEY, CDR2 SVGEGT. CDR3 length: 16 residues. The ends lost 6 bases at V and 3 bases at J; junction bases unmatched: 8. Here the CDR3 reads CASRAPRTSGYNEQFF. The CDR3 DNA follows: TGTGCCAGCAGAGCCCCGAGGACTAGCGGCTACAATGAGCAGTTCTTC.

This clonotype was detected ten times or more. The chain joins TRBV5-6 to TRBJ1-3, with D tentatively TRBD1 (6 bases). With 0 bases removed from V and 2 bases from J, the gap between germline ends came to 12 bases. The germline V gene has CDR1 SGHDT and CDR2 YYEEEE. This CDR3 contains 16 residues. The CDR3 region is CASSLAGGPAGNTIYF. CDR3 bases: TGTGCCAGCAGCTTGGCCGGGGGGCCGGCTGGAAACACCATATATTTT.

This clonotype was recorded a few times. The V call is TRBV6-2 or TRBV6-3, the J call TRBJ2-7; no clear D. This CDR3 comprises 12 residues. CDR1 is MNHEY, CDR2 SVGEGT, per germline. Trimming left V 2 bases short and J 5 bases short, with 7 bases between. CDR3 DNA: TGTGCCAGCAGTTACCCCACCGACGAGCAGTACTTC. Residues: CASSYPTDEQYF.

This clonotype was seen a few times. The V gene is TRBV5-1, the J gene TRBJ1-1; 7 positions match TRBD1. The CDR3 totals 14 residues. CDR1 SGHRS and CDR2 YFSETQ come from the germline V gene. J lost 1 base, V lost 4 bases, and 4 bases had no gene match. The CDR3 DNA is TGCGCCAGCAGCCCTGACAGGGAGAACACTGAAGCTTTCTTT. Protein product: CASSPDRENTEAFF.

The chain has TRBV10-3 and TRBJ2-7; the D call may be TRBD1 or TRBD2 (5 bases each). With 3 bases removed from V and 0 bases from J, the gap between germline ends came to 9 bases. Germline assignment: CDR1 ENHRY and CDR2 SYGVKD. The CDR3 sequence is 14 residues long. The CDR3 spells CAISELRGSYEQYF. CDR3 DNA: TGTGCCATCAGTGAATTGAGGGGCTCCTACGAGCAGTACTTC.